The 13 T cell receptor beta chains given below trace back to one sample, sequenced in a study of neurological immune-mediated disorders. TCRdb independently ran MiXCR on the 5' RACE reads; one entry per CDR3 protein. This sample has approximately 86,000 distinct CDR3 sequences; 2% to 3% occur once, and the top ten carry 0.95% to 1.3%. Sequencing was performed on PBMCs. Receptors originate from a woman younger than 45 with multiple sclerosis.

This clonotype has a count of ten or more. This rearrangement joins TRBV12-3 or TRBV12-4 to TRBJ2-3; D not certain. Between the trimmed V and J ends, which lost 1 base and 2 bases, there was a span of 4 bases. The CDR3 runs to 13 residues. The CDR3 bases are TGTGCCAGCAGTTTAGACTTCACAGATACGCAGTATTTT. Translation gives CASSLDFTDTQYF.

This clonotype was found many times. The chain couples TRBV6-1 to TRBJ2-1, with 11 bases lining up with TRBD2. Germline trimming cut 6 bases from V and 7 bases from J; bases unmatched to any gene: 5. The CDR3 spans 14 residues. Germline CDR1 is MNHNS and CDR2 is SASEGT. This CDR3 is CASSAGTSGNEQFF. The DNA for the CDR3 is TGTGCCAGCAGCGCTGGGACTAGCGGAAATGAGCAGTTCTTC.

This clonotype was recorded at least ten times. In DNA form, the CDR3 reads TGTGCTAGTGGACTCGGGGGGGAGGACACTGAAGCTTTCTTT. Amino acids: CASGLGGEDTEAFF. The rearrangement uses TRBV12-5 and TRBJ1-1; possibly TRBD1 for D (5 bases). This CDR3 has 14 residues. Looked up from germline, CDR1 is LGHNT and CDR2 is FRNRAP. The V end lost 6 bases, the J end lost 3 bases, and 14 bases lay between the germline ends.

Of note for this clonotype: It may be a read error: a sequence one base away is much more abundant. This rearrangement joins TRBV20-1 to TRBJ2-7; D is unresolved. The CDR3 length is 11 residues. Trimming removed 5 bases from V and 2 bases from J, with 7 bases in between. CDR1 DFQATT and CDR2 SNEGSKA come from the germline V gene (reference sequence). The CDR3 bases are TGCAGTGCTTCAGACCCCTACGAGCAGTACTTC. Amino acids: CSASDPYEQYF.

Many counts were recorded for this clonotype. The rearrangement joins TRBV10-2 to TRBJ2-3; D is unresolved. CDR3 size: 12 residues. The germline gives CDR1 WSHSY, CDR2 SAAADI. V was pared by 6 bases and J by 5 bases, with 9 bases between. CDR3 amino acids: CASSQGEDTQYF. The CDR3 DNA follows: TGCGCCAGCAGCCAAGGAGAAGATACGCAGTATTTT.

The table lists this clonotype with many counts. CDR3 coding DNA: TGCAGTGGGAGTGGAGGACAAAATCCTCTCACAGATACGCAGTATTTT. Translating it yields CSGSGGQNPLTDTQYF. The chain joins TRBV20-1 to TRBJ2-3; D tentatively fits TRBD1 or TRBD2 (5 bases each). The germline V and J ends were trimmed by 7 bases and 2 bases, with 22 bases remaining between them. CDR1 and CDR2 (germline): DFQATT, SNEGSKA (reference sequence). This CDR3 comprises 16 residues.

The table lists this clonotype with many counts. V and J are TRBV20-1 and TRBJ2-3; D may match TRBD1 or TRBD2 (5 bases each). Germline lookup yields CDR1 DFQATT and CDR2 SNEGSKA (reference sequence). The CDR3 length is 14 residues. The V and J ends lost 5 bases and 4 bases respectively, with 16 bases between them. This CDR3 is CSAPQVGGSDTQYF. The DNA of the CDR3 is TGCAGTGCTCCCCAGGTTGGGGGTTCAGATACGCAGTATTTT.

This clonotype was recorded at least ten times. CDR3 sequence: CASSLARLAAADTQYF. CDR3 in DNA: TGTGCCAGCAGCTTAGCGAGGCTAGCGGCCGCAGATACGCAGTATTTT. The chain uses TRBV7-9 and TRBJ2-3, with 7 bases matching TRBD2. Germline CDR1 and CDR2: SEHNR and FQNEAQ (reference sequence). The CDR3 runs 16 residues. The V and J ends lost 0 bases and 4 bases, in that order; junction bases with no gene match: 7.

This clonotype was counted ten times or more. The rearrangement links TRBV10-1 to TRBJ2-1, with TRBD1 as a possible D gene (6 bases). The V end lost 5 bases, the J end lost 7 bases, and 6 bases lay between the germline ends. Per the germline V gene, CDR1 is WNHNN and CDR2 is SYGVQD (reference sequence). The CDR3 sequence is 11 residues long. The CDR3 DNA reads as TGCGCCAGCAGTACAGGGAATGAGCAGTTCTTC. This codes for CASSTGNEQFF.

This clonotype was observed at least ten times. The CDR3 DNA reads TGCGCCAGCAGCCAAGATCTTCGGGAGGGGTACAATGAGCAGTTCTTC. Its translation is CASSQDLREGYNEQFF. The genes are TRBV4-3 and TRBJ2-1; TRBD2 agrees at 8 bases. Germline V CDR1 and CDR2: LGHNA, YSLEER. CDR3 length: 16 amino acids. The J segment lost 4 bases and the V segment lost 0 bases, leaving 5 bases of the junction unmatched.

In this sample, this clonotype turned up many times. The genes are TRBV7-2 and TRBJ2-6; tentatively, D is TRBD2 (6 bases). CDR3 size: 16 residues. Per germline, CDR1 SGHTA and CDR2 FQGNSA. V was trimmed by 5 bases and J by 3 bases, leaving 14 bases between them. The CDR3 reads CASSPRRGLGANVLTF. In DNA form, the CDR3 reads TGTGCCAGCAGCCCGCGCCGGGGACTTGGGGCCAACGTCCTGACTTTC.

This clonotype was recorded at least ten times. V gene TRBV5-1 combines with J gene TRBJ2-1; 11 bases are shared with TRBD2. This CDR3 contains 16 residues. J was trimmed by 8 bases and V by 1 base; bases with no gene match: 8. Germline CDR1 is SGHRS and CDR2 is YFSETQ. CDR3 protein: CASSLIMTSGVDEQFF. CDR3 nucleotide sequence: TGCGCCAGCAGCTTGATTATGACTAGCGGGGTGGATGAGCAGTTCTTC.

This clonotype has a count of ten or more. V usage is TRBV7-2 and J usage is TRBJ2-5, with TRBD2 identical over 10 bases. CDR3 size: 18 residues. V gave up 0 bases and J gave up 6 bases; unmatched junction bases: 13. Germline V gene sequence: CDR1 SGHTA, CDR2 FQGNSA. CDR3 amino acids: CASSLASSVSGRLKTQYF. In DNA, the CDR3 is TGTGCCAGCAGCTTAGCCAGCTCGGTTAGCGGGAGGTTGAAGACCCAGTACTTC.